What follows describes a single TCR beta chain. The study drew all its donors from Caucasian adults living in Nashville, Tennessee. CDR3 length: 15 amino acids. The germline CDR1 and CDR2 sequences are SGDLS and YYNGEE. J gave up 4 bases and V 3 bases, and 10 bases lay outside the gene matches. Unsorted PBMC DNA sequencing spanned ten immunoSEQ deep assay plates. TCRdb's copy holds only in-frame clones and misses some; the assay was immunoSEQ multiplex PCR. The sample shows around 440,000 clones, around 77% of them seen only once. The data are from a study of shared clonotypes between healthy human individuals.

The receptor was derived from a woman aged 40 to 50 in good health. Some clones in this sample may be carry-over from other donors' samples. The chain links TRBV9 to TRBJ2-7; the match to TRBD1 covers 7 bases. Sequencing used PBMCs. The CDR3 loop reads CASSAGLGGAYEQYF. The CDR3, as DNA: TGTGCCAGCAGCGCCGGTTTAGGGGGCGCTTACGAGCAGTACTTC. The full variable domain, completed using reference TRBV9 and TRBJ2-7, is DSGVTQTPKHLITATGQRVTLRCSPRSGDLSVYWYQQSLDQGLQFLIQYYNGEERAKGNILERFSAQQFPDLHSELNLSSLELGDSALYFCASSAGLGGAYEQYFGPGTRLTVT.